This T cell receptor beta chain came from a study of CD8+ T cells in alopecia areata. At the level of the study: Patients received oral tofacitinib, 5 to 10 mg twice daily, for moderate-to-severe alopecia areata. Patients remained on tofacitinib for 6 to 18 months and then went 6 months without it.

The CDR3 consists of 17 residues. Extracted RNA was reverse transcribed into cDNA, the sequencing template. Using immunoSEQ multiplex PCR, the repertoire was profiled, and TCRdb retains in-frame clones only, with some absent. Of some 51,000 clones listed, around 97% are singletons. PBMCs were stained for CD3, CD4 and CD8, and CD4+ and CD8+ T cells were sorted. The sequences come from CD8+ T cells sorted from blood, collected at week 0. This clonotype originated in a human donor with alopecia areata. The V and J genes are TRBV1 and TRBJ2-5; the D segment call TRBD2 is taken from the table without a DNA check. TRBV1 is a known pseudogene. CDR3 nucleotide sequence: TGCACCAGCAGCCTTTCCTCACGGGGGGGCGGTCGGGAGACCCAGTACTTC. Its translation: CTSSLSSRGGGRETQYF.